This TCR beta chain was recorded in a study of CD8+ T cells in alopecia areata. The study, taken as a whole, reports: Uncertain still, given a single nonresponder, is whether baseline CD8+ expansion links to response.

Noted treatment: oral pan-JAK inhibitor, 5-10 mg twice daily. Following extraction, RNA underwent reverse transcription to cDNA, which served as the sequencing template. Using immunoSEQ multiplex PCR, the repertoire was profiled, and TCRdb retains in-frame clones only, with some absent. The sample contains about 42,000 clones, about two thirds of which appear only once. CDR1 and CDR2 from the germline V gene are SQVTM and ANQGSEA. The V gene lost 1 base and the J gene lost 0 bases, with 12 bases spanning the gap. The CDR3 sequence is 15 residues long. Points on this clone: What it recognizes is unknown.

This specimen consisted of CD8+ T cells sorted from blood, obtained at week 4, from a patient treated with tofacitinib. The chain has TRBV29-1 and TRBJ2-5; D uncertain. The receptor comes from a human donor with alopecia areata. CDR3 sequence reads: CSVEGVGLHQETQYF. The CDR3 DNA reads TGCAGCGTTGAAGGGGTTGGGCTCCACCAAGAGACCCAGTACTTC. Filled out from reference TRBV29-1 and TRBJ2-5, the complete variable domain reads SAVISQKPSRDICQRGTSLTIQCQVDSQVTMMFWYRQQPGQSLTLIATANQGSEATYESGFVIDKFPISRPNLTFSTLTVSNMSPEDSSIYLCSVEGVGLHQETQYFGPGTRLLVL.